This is a list of T cell receptor beta chains from one sample in a study of cytomegalovirus exposure and HLA in healthy donors. Some clones are missing from TCRdb's copy, which holds only in-frame ones; the method was immunoSEQ multiplex PCR. Of a few hundred thousand clones detected, under 80% appear once; the ten largest clones hold roughly 1.9%. Input material: PBMCs. The origin of the receptors is a woman in her twenties or thirties in good health and CMV-seronegative. The CDR3 runs from the conserved cysteine through the conserved F or W. The D gene is left open where the match is weak. Only part of the rows carry a size: once, few, many, or a class if the clone is expanded.

d_gene: NA
j_gene: TRBJ1-5
abundance: NA
v_gene: TRBV30
CDR3nt: TGTGCCTGGAGTGTGAGAGGGCAGATTAGCAATCAGCCCCAGCATTTT
CDR3aa: CAWSVRGQISNQPQHF

d_gene: NA
j_gene: TRBJ1-2
abundance: NA
v_gene: TRBV29-1
CDR3nt: TGCAGCGTCGTAACAGGGTGGAACTATGGCTACACCTTC
CDR3aa: CSVVTGWNYGYTF

d_gene: TRBD2
j_gene: TRBJ2-3
abundance: NA
v_gene: TRBV4-2
CDR3nt: TGTGCCAGCAGCCAAGAAGCCAGCGGGAGTTTGGCAGATACGCAGTATTTT
CDR3aa: CASSQEASGSLADTQYF

d_gene: NA
j_gene: TRBJ1-5
abundance: NA
v_gene: TRBV30
CDR3nt: TGTGCCTGTAAACCGGGGGTTTTGTTCGGTAATCAGCCCCAGCATTTT
CDR3aa: CACKPGVLFGNQPQHF

d_gene: TRBD2
j_gene: TRBJ2-2
abundance: NA
v_gene: TRBV5-1
CDR3nt: TGCGCCAGCAGCTTGTCTAGCGGGAGGGCCGGCACCGGGGAGCTGTTTTTT
CDR3aa: CASSLSSGRAGTGELFF

d_gene: TRBD1
j_gene: TRBJ2-3
abundance: once
v_gene: TRBV4-2
CDR3nt: TGTGCCAGCAGCCAAGGACAAGGGGGCGCAGATACGCAGTATTTT
CDR3aa: CASSQGQGGADTQYF

d_gene: NA
j_gene: TRBJ2-7
abundance: NA
v_gene: TRBV7-2
CDR3nt: TGTGCCAGCAGCTTAGTTGGGGGGGCGCTTTCCTACGAGCAGTACTTC
CDR3aa: CASSLVGGALSYEQYF

d_gene: TRBD1
j_gene: TRBJ2-3
abundance: once
v_gene: TRBV6-1
CDR3nt: TGTGCCAGCAGTACAGGGGGCGGCACAGATACGCAGTATTTT
CDR3aa: CASSTGGGTDTQYF

d_gene: TRBD1
j_gene: TRBJ1-1
abundance: few
v_gene: TRBV30
CDR3nt: TGTGCCTGGACCAAGGACAGGGTGGACACTGAAGCTTTCTTT
CDR3aa: CAWTKDRVDTEAFF

d_gene: NA
j_gene: TRBJ2-5
abundance: NA
v_gene: TRBV27
CDR3nt: TGTGCCAGCAGCGGGGTTGGGGAGACCCAGTACTTC
CDR3aa: CASSGVGETQYF

d_gene: NA
j_gene: TRBJ1-5
abundance: NA
v_gene: TRBV7-3
CDR3nt: TGTGCCAGCAGCTTAGGGCGGGGCCACAATCAGCCCCAGCATTTT
CDR3aa: CASSLGRGHNQPQHF

d_gene: TRBD1
j_gene: TRBJ2-2
abundance: NA
v_gene: TRBV9
CDR3nt: TGTGCCAGCAGCCTAGCAGACAGGGGGCGGTCCGCCGGGGAGCTGTTTTTT
CDR3aa: CASSLADRGRSAGELFF

d_gene: NA
j_gene: TRBJ2-1
abundance: NA
v_gene: TRBV11-3
CDR3nt: TGTGCCAGCAGCTTCAGTGACAGGAGCAATGAGCAGTTCTTC
CDR3aa: CASSFSDRSNEQFF

d_gene: TRBD1
j_gene: TRBJ1-5
abundance: NA
v_gene: TRBV19
CDR3nt: TGTGCCAGCAGGGGGCCGGGCAATCAGCCCCAGCATTTT
CDR3aa: CASRGPGNQPQHF

d_gene: TRBD1
j_gene: TRBJ1-1
abundance: NA
v_gene: TRBV6-6
CDR3nt: TGTGCCAGCAGTTACCCACAGGGCCAGGGGGCTGAAGCTTTCTTT
CDR3aa: CASSYPQGQGAEAFF

d_gene: TRBD1
j_gene: TRBJ1-5
abundance: few
v_gene: TRBV7-9
CDR3nt: TGTGCCAGCAGCTTGGGCAGGGGGGATCAGCCCCAGCATTTT
CDR3aa: CASSLGRGDQPQHF

d_gene: NA
j_gene: TRBJ1-1
abundance: NA
v_gene: TRBV2
CDR3nt: TGTGCCAGCAGTGAAGCACCACAGGAGGGTAGAGCTTTCTTT
CDR3aa: CASSEAPQEGRAFF

d_gene: TRBD1
j_gene: TRBJ1-1
abundance: NA
v_gene: TRBV18
CDR3nt: TGTGCCAGCTCACGCGGACAGGTCACGAACACTGAAGCTTTCTTT
CDR3aa: CASSRGQVTNTEAFF

d_gene: NA
j_gene: TRBJ1-1
abundance: NA
v_gene: TRBV5-8
CDR3nt: TGTGCCAGCAGCTTGGTACTGGAAGCTTTCTTT
CDR3aa: CASSLVLEAFF

d_gene: NA
j_gene: TRBJ2-7
abundance: NA
v_gene: TRBV4-2
CDR3nt: TGTGCCAGCAGCCAAGAGGGGACTTTCGGATCCTCCTACGAGCAGTACTTC
CDR3aa: CASSQEGTFGSSYEQYF

d_gene: NA
j_gene: TRBJ2-4
abundance: NA
v_gene: TRBV9
CDR3nt: TGTGCCAGCAGCCCCGCGGAAGCGGAGGGGCCCGGGGCCAAAAACATTCAGTACTTC
CDR3aa: CASSPAEAEGPGAKNIQYF

d_gene: NA
j_gene: TRBJ1-4
abundance: NA
v_gene: TRBV5-4
CDR3nt: TGTGCCAGCAGCCTTGCCAGGGGTGGGGAAAAACTGTTTTTT
CDR3aa: CASSLARGGEKLFF

d_gene: NA
j_gene: TRBJ2-5
abundance: NA
v_gene: TRBV18
CDR3nt: TGTGCCAGCTCACCATTGGCAGTCCAAGAGACCCAGTACTTC
CDR3aa: CASSPLAVQETQYF

d_gene: TRBD2
j_gene: TRBJ2-3
abundance: NA
v_gene: TRBV7-6
CDR3nt: TGTGCCAGCAGCCCGTACCCCCCTGAGCGGGGACCTAGCACAGATACGCAGTATTTT
CDR3aa: CASSPYPPERGPSTDTQYF